This is a list of T cell receptor beta chains from one sample in a study of blood T cell repertoires in COVID-19. Libraries were prepared by immunoSEQ multiplex PCR; TCRdb keeps only in-frame clonotypes and omits some of them. Of 80,000 to 100,000 clones in the sample, 85% to 90% were seen once. What was sequenced was peripheral blood. These receptor sequences come from a human donor with active COVID-19. The donor label of this sample is uncertain. Both conserved end residues are part of each CDR3. D genes are given only for firm matches. Only part of the rows carry a size: once, few, many, or a class if the clone is expanded.

j_gene: TRBJ2-5; d_gene: TRBD2; v_gene: TRBV6-5; abundance: once; CDR3nt: TGTGCCAGCAGTTTAGAGCGGGGGGGACAAGAGACCCAGTACTTC; CDR3aa: CASSLERGGQETQYF
j_gene: TRBJ2-1; d_gene: NA; v_gene: TRBV6-2/TRBV6-3; abundance: NA; CDR3nt: TGTGCCAGCAGTCAAAGGGGATTTGAGGAGCAGTTCTTC; CDR3aa: CASSQRGFEEQFF
j_gene: TRBJ2-3; d_gene: TRBD2; v_gene: TRBV28; abundance: NA; CDR3nt: TGTGCCAGCAGGCGCCCGGGGAGGGCAGATACGCAGTATTTT; CDR3aa: CASRRPGRADTQYF
j_gene: TRBJ1-6; d_gene: TRBD1; v_gene: TRBV5-1; abundance: NA; CDR3nt: TGCGCCAGCAGCCCCGGGACAGGGTTCTATTCACCCCTCCACTTT; CDR3aa: CASSPGTGFYSPLHF
j_gene: TRBJ1-3; d_gene: NA; v_gene: TRBV6-2/TRBV6-3; abundance: few; CDR3nt: TGTGCCAGCAGTTACGCGGACTCTAAAGGGTCTGGAAACACCATATATTTT; CDR3aa: CASSYADSKGSGNTIYF
j_gene: TRBJ2-3; d_gene: NA; v_gene: TRBV3-1/TRBV3-2; abundance: NA; CDR3nt: TGTGCCAGCAGCCCCATCCGGGACTCTGGAGGGACAGATACGCAGTATTTT; CDR3aa: CASSPIRDSGGTDTQYF
j_gene: TRBJ1-3; d_gene: TRBD1; v_gene: TRBV9; abundance: NA; CDR3nt: TGTGCCAGCAGCGTAGGCGGGACAGGGGTCTCTGGAAACACCATATATTTT; CDR3aa: CASSVGGTGVSGNTIYF
j_gene: TRBJ1-2; d_gene: NA; v_gene: TRBV7-9; abundance: NA; CDR3nt: TGTGCCAGCAGCTTAGACCTCACAGGGTTTGGCTACACCTTC; CDR3aa: CASSLDLTGFGYTF
j_gene: TRBJ1-4; d_gene: NA; v_gene: TRBV11-2; abundance: NA; CDR3nt: TGTGCCAGCAGCCGAACCCTTCAGGGGTTTGCAACTAATGAAAAACTGTTTTTT; CDR3aa: CASSRTLQGFATNEKLFF
j_gene: TRBJ2-3; d_gene: TRBD2; v_gene: TRBV24-1; abundance: NA; CDR3nt: TGTGCCACCAGTGACCTGCCAACTAGCGGGGGGGCGCTGGATACGCAGTATTTT; CDR3aa: CATSDLPTSGGALDTQYF
j_gene: TRBJ1-1; d_gene: NA; v_gene: TRBV19; abundance: NA; CDR3nt: TGTGCCAGTAGTACTACAGGGCTGGGCGAAGCTTTCTTT; CDR3aa: CASSTTGLGEAFF
j_gene: TRBJ2-3; d_gene: NA; v_gene: TRBV10-3; abundance: NA; CDR3nt: TGTGCCATCAGTCCTTTGGGGGGGGCCAACACAGATACGCAGTATTTT; CDR3aa: CAISPLGGANTDTQYF
j_gene: TRBJ1-3; d_gene: TRBD1; v_gene: TRBV6-5; abundance: NA; CDR3nt: TGTGCCAGCAGGTCGACAGGGTTCCCTGGAAACACCATATATTTT; CDR3aa: CASRSTGFPGNTIYF
j_gene: TRBJ2-3; d_gene: TRBD2; v_gene: TRBV19; abundance: NA; CDR3nt: TGTGCCAGTAGTATCGTACTAGCGGGGGCCCATGGAGATACGCAGTATTTT; CDR3aa: CASSIVLAGAHGDTQYF
j_gene: TRBJ2-2; d_gene: NA; v_gene: TRBV9; abundance: NA; CDR3nt: TGTGCCAGCAGCCAGTCCGGGACAATAAACACCGGGGAGCTGTTTTTT; CDR3aa: CASSQSGTINTGELFF
j_gene: TRBJ2-7; d_gene: NA; v_gene: TRBV7-9; abundance: once; CDR3nt: TGTGCCAGCAGCTTAGTGACAGGATTCTCCTACGAGCAGTACTTC; CDR3aa: CASSLVTGFSYEQYF
j_gene: TRBJ1-3; d_gene: NA; v_gene: TRBV19; abundance: NA; CDR3nt: TGTGCCAGTAGTTTCTTGAGCGTATTAAGCTCTGGAAACACCATATATTTT; CDR3aa: CASSFLSVLSSGNTIYF
j_gene: TRBJ2-3; d_gene: NA; v_gene: TRBV27; abundance: NA; CDR3nt: TGTGCCAGCAGTTTTAGTGGCACAGATACGCAGTATTTT; CDR3aa: CASSFSGTDTQYF
j_gene: TRBJ1-1; d_gene: NA; v_gene: TRBV9; abundance: NA; CDR3nt: TGTGCCAGCAGCGTCGGAGACAGACCGGTTGAAGCTTTCTTT; CDR3aa: CASSVGDRPVEAFF
j_gene: TRBJ2-3; d_gene: NA; v_gene: TRBV11-3; abundance: NA; CDR3nt: TGTGCCAGCAGCTTAGGAGCGAGCACAGATACGCAGTATTTT; CDR3aa: CASSLGASTDTQYF
j_gene: TRBJ2-7; d_gene: NA; v_gene: TRBV7-6; abundance: NA; CDR3nt: TGTGCCAGCAGCTCGGGACTTACCTACGAGCAGTACTTC; CDR3aa: CASSSGLTYEQYF
j_gene: TRBJ2-7; d_gene: TRBD1; v_gene: TRBV6-5; abundance: NA; CDR3nt: TGTGCCAGCAGTTACTCCCCGGGACAGGGGGTCTACGAGCAGTACTTC; CDR3aa: CASSYSPGQGVYEQYF
j_gene: TRBJ2-2; d_gene: NA; v_gene: TRBV9; abundance: NA; CDR3nt: TGTGCCAGCAGCTTAGAGGGGTCCACCGGGGAGCTGTTTTTT; CDR3aa: CASSLEGSTGELFF
j_gene: TRBJ2-1; d_gene: TRBD1; v_gene: TRBV28; abundance: NA; CDR3nt: TGTGCCAGCAGGAACCGGGACAGCTACAATGAGCAGTTCTTC; CDR3aa: CASRNRDSYNEQFF
j_gene: TRBJ2-3; d_gene: NA; v_gene: TRBV2; abundance: NA; CDR3nt: TGTGCCAGCAGTGAGCCTAGTGAGGATACGCAGTATTTT; CDR3aa: CASSEPSEDTQYF
j_gene: TRBJ2-3; d_gene: NA; v_gene: TRBV5-1; abundance: NA; CDR3nt: TGCGCCAGCAGCTTGGCTTGGGCAAGCACAGATACGCAGTATTTT; CDR3aa: CASSLAWASTDTQYF